This TCR beta chain originates from a study of beta chain features in type 1 diabetes. Overall study: Age and gender were similar between patients and healthy donors, as were cell yields.

This CDR3 contains 15 residues. The germline CDR1 and CDR2 sequences are MDHEN and SYDVKM. Germline trimming cut 6 bases from V and 3 bases from J; bases unmatched to any gene: 8. As concerns this clone: Its target is not known.

General observations from the study: All four CD4+ subsets of Type 1 diabetes patients contained TCRB CDR3s that were moderately but significantly shorter.

The authors sorted CD4+ naive, central memory, regulatory and stem cell-like memory cells via CD45RO/CCR7/CD25/CD127/CD95/CD27. Since all of the isolated RNA was reverse transcribed, expressed TCRB transcripts were what got sequenced. The assay was immunoSEQ multiplex PCR, and TCRdb's table has in-frame clones only and misses some. The sample lists about 340,000 clones, approximately 12% seen once, with roughly 0.015% in the top ten. The origin of this receptor is a woman between 18 and 30 years old with type 1 diabetes. This chain links TRBV28 with TRBJ2-7, with 10 positions matching TRBD1. The sequenced sample was naive CD4+ T cells from blood. Written as DNA, the CDR3 is TGTGCCAGCAGAGAGACGACAGGGGGCTACTACGAGCAGTACTTC. Residues: CASRETTGGYYEQYF.